This T cell receptor (beta chain) came from a study of shared clonotypes between healthy human individuals. V lost 0 bases and J 8 bases, leaving 13 bases between the germline ends. CDR1 and CDR2 (germline): MNHEY, SMNVEV (reference sequence). This CDR3 spans 14 amino acids. Only in-frame clones appear in the TCRdb table, and some are missing; sequencing was by immunoSEQ multiplex PCR. The sample has roughly 110,000 clones, 55% to 70% seen once. V is TRBV27 and J is TRBJ1-1; D may be TRBD1 (5 bases). This receptor was taken from a woman aged 30 to 39 in good health. Sequencing input: memory CD8+ T cells sorted from blood. Subset meaning: CD45RO+ cells pooled with CCR7-negative TemRA cells. The CDR3 nucleotides are TGTGCCAGCAGTTTATCGAGGTGGGCAGGGGAAGCTTTCTTT. This codes for CASSLSRWAGEAFF.